The 18 T cell receptor beta chains below come from one sample, sequenced in a study of CXCR3-negative and CXCR3-positive naive CD8 T cells (dated by TCRdb to the late 2010s). Sequencing was performed on a NextSeq 550. The Human TCR Profiling Kit (MiLaboratory) was used to make UMI-labeled 5' RACE TRB cDNA libraries. TCRdb reprocessed the reads and provides one entry for every CDR3 protein sequence; no DNA is given. The sample has tens of thousands of distinct CDR3 sequences on record. Of the sample, more than 3.5% is held by the ten largest clones. The sequencing sample was made of naive CXCR3- CD8+ T cells from blood. In light of the paper, this sample's cell subset or site label describes: CD45RO-CCR7+CD27+CD95- naive CD8+ T cells lacking CXCR3 (TNR3-). The origin of the receptors is a human donor in good health. Some clones in this sample may be carry-over from other donors' samples.

The chain has TRBV7-6 and TRBJ1-1; TCRdb's D call of TRBD1 is untestable without DNA. The CDR3 has 13 amino acids. Germline V gene data show CDR1 as SGHVS and CDR2 as FNYEAQ. CDR3 residues: CASSLGGGQRAFF.

The chain is built from TRBV28 and TRBJ2-5; TCRdb returns TRBD1, unconfirmable since there is no DNA. CDR1 MDHEN and CDR2 SYDVKM come from the germline V gene. The CDR3 has 13 amino acids. CDR3 protein: CASSPVGAAVQYF.

V usage is TRBV6-2 or TRBV6-3 and J usage is TRBJ2-1; as DNA is missing, the TRBD2 call by TCRdb cannot be tested. The CDR3 has 18 amino acids. CDR1 and CDR2 from the germline V gene are MNHEY and SVGEGT. The CDR3 is CASSYSRLAALSYNEQFF.

The chain links TRBV20-1 to TRBJ1-2. This CDR3 has 15 amino acids. Germline V gene data show CDR1 as DFQATT and CDR2 as SNEGSKA (reference sequence). The CDR3 protein is CSARDGGGRNYGYTF.

The rearrangement links TRBV29-1 to TRBJ2-7; with no DNA, the TCRdb D assignment of TRBD1 cannot be verified. The CDR3 consists of 13 residues. Germline CDR1 SQVTM, CDR2 ANQGSEA. CDR3 loop: CSVEAGAGYEQYF.

The chain has TRBV7-9 and TRBJ2-5. This CDR3 is built from 14 residues. Germline V gene lookup returns CDR1 SEHNR and CDR2 FQNEAQ (reference sequence). CDR3 sequence reads: CASSSDIYQETQYF. Together with reference TRBV7-9 and TRBJ2-5, the CDR3 gives the full variable domain: DTGVSQNPRHKITKRGQNVTFRCDPISEHNRLYWYRQTLGQGPEFLTYFQNEAQLEKSRLLSDRFSAERPKGSFSTLEIQRTEQGDSAMYLCASSSDIYQETQYFGPGTRLLVL.

The gene calls are TRBV6-5 and TRBJ2-4; TCRdb lists TRBD1, though no DNA is available to test this call. CDR1 MNHEY and CDR2 SVGAGI come from the germline V gene. This CDR3 contains 14 residues. CDR3 sequence: CASRAPSDPGIQYF.

The CDR3: CASSHLQGAFHEQYF. The rearrangement links TRBV14 to TRBJ2-7. The germline CDR1 and CDR2 sequences are SGHDN and FVKESK. The CDR3 totals 15 residues.

The chain joins TRBV7-8 to TRBJ2-2; the D gene TCRdb calls, TRBD1, cannot be checked with no DNA. This CDR3 has 16 amino acids. Looked up from germline, CDR1 is SGHVS and CDR2 is FQNEAQ. The CDR3 reads CASSSPGQGGTGELFF.

The chain uses TRBV24-1 and TRBJ2-4; the TRBD1 assignment by TCRdb is unverifiable without DNA. The CDR3 is 15 residues long. Germline-derived CDR1 and CDR2 are KGHDR and SFDVKD. The CDR3 protein is CATSVGGNAKNIQYF.

The chain links TRBV3-1 to TRBJ1-1; TCRdb lists TRBD1, though no DNA is available to test this call. The CDR3 sequence is 14 residues long. Germline values: CDR1 LGHDT, CDR2 YNNKEL (reference sequence). The CDR3 protein is CASSQVTGKTEAFF.

V and J are TRBV28 and TRBJ2-3; TCRdb picks TRBD1, but there is no DNA to check that call. CDR1 and CDR2 (germline): MDHEN, SYDVKM. The length of the CDR3 is 17 residues. CDR3: CASSPIRQGAGTDTQYF.

The chain recombines TRBV15 with TRBJ2-5; lacking DNA, the TRBD1 call made by TCRdb goes unchecked. CDR1 LNHNV and CDR2 YYDKDF come from the germline V gene (reference sequence). This CDR3 is 16 amino acids long. The CDR3: CATSRGTGRGQETQYF.

The chain joins TRBV12-3 or TRBV12-4 to TRBJ1-1; no DNA is available, so the TRBD1 call from TCRdb remains unchecked. The CDR3 has 15 residues. The CDR3 loop reads CASSFISGRNTEAFF.

J is TRBJ2-1 and V is TRBV29-1; the D call of TRBD2 rests on TCRdb alone, since no DNA is present to check it. The length of the CDR3 is 15 residues. Germline CDR1 is SQVTM and CDR2 is ANQGSEA. This CDR3 is CSVDGLAGAYNEQFF.

This chain uses TRBV5-1 with TRBJ2-1. The CDR3 has 12 amino acids. Germline V gene data show CDR1 as SGHRS and CDR2 as YFSETQ. CDR3 residues: CASSVGQNEQFF.

This chain connects TRBV11-2 to TRBJ2-5; TCRdb calls TRBD1, which cannot be checked without DNA. This CDR3 is built from 16 residues. Germline V gene lookup returns CDR1 SGHAT and CDR2 FQNNGV. CDR3 sequence: CASSSTGQGGAETQYF.

The V and J genes are TRBV6-2 or TRBV6-3 and TRBJ1-3; absent DNA, TCRdb's TRBD1 call cannot be checked. Germline loops: CDR1 MNHEY, CDR2 SVGEGT. The CDR3 runs to 17 residues. This CDR3 reads CASSHGQGTASGNTIYF.